This section outlines one T cell receptor beta chain sequence together with its context. Antigen unknown. The data stem from a study of OX40 agonist ivuxolimab in advanced cancers. Broader study findings: Near-lowest levels of clonal expansion characterized partial responders at 0.1-3.0 mg/kg.

TCRdb's table, derived via immunoSEQ multiplex PCR, lists solely in-frame clones and lacks some. Here the sample spans approximately 90,000 clones, 75% to 95% being singletons. This receptor was identified in an adult with an advanced solid tumor such as melanoma, head and neck, liver or kidney cancer. Sequenced here: CD4+ or CD8+ T cells sorted from blood, sampled in a trial of the OX40 agonist ivuxolimab.

The CDR3 sequence: CASSQGDRDVDTQYF. The CDR3 coding sequence is TGCGCCAGCAGCCAGGGTGACAGGGATGTAGATACGCAGTATTTT. The chain couples TRBV4-1 to TRBJ2-3; 7 positions agree with TRBD1. Trimming removed 3 bases from V and 5 bases from J; junction bases left unmatched: 8. Germline V gives CDR1 MGHRA, CDR2 YSYEKL. The CDR3 totals 15 residues.